The text below deals with one T cell receptor (beta chain). Only in-frame clones appear in the TCRdb table, and some are missing; sequencing was by immunoSEQ multiplex PCR. The sample carries fewer than 110,000 clones, approximately 89% recorded once. Germline V lookup: CDR1 LGHDT, CDR2 YNNKEL (reference sequence). Trimming removed 1 base from V and 6 bases from J, with 9 bases in between. This CDR3 region has 13 residues. The data were taken from a study of T cell responses to AZD1222 COVID-19 vaccine. The source was peripheral blood, collected 28 days after the second AZD1222 dose. The chain uses TRBV3-1 (or the pseudogene TRBV3-2) and TRBJ1-2; possibly TRBD1 for D (5 bases). The clonotype originates from an adult who received the AZD1222 COVID-19 vaccine. CDR3 bases: TGTGCCAGCAGCCAAGTTCGACAGAATGGCTACACCTTC. It yields the protein CASSQVRQNGYTF.